The clone carrying this T cell receptor beta chain occurred once. At one end the junction does not follow the germline gene, possibly because of a read error. These data are taken from a study of CD8 T cells in Susac syndrome. Germline V gene lookup returns CDR1 SGDLS and CDR2 YYNGEE. The CDR3 consists of 15 residues. The CD8+ and CD4+ T cells were isolated magnetically using a negative isolation approach, whereas the TEMRA cells were enriched by FACS. The authors reverse transcribed roughly 0.5 to 1 ug RNA with random hexamers. TCRdb re-derived calls from the immunoSEQ multiplex PCR reads in MiXCR, one entry per CDR3 protein. The sample holds approximately 300,000 distinct CDR3 sequences, approximately 90% seen once.

The material sequenced was CD8+ T cells from PBMCs. The gene calls are TRBV9 and TRBJ2-2; no clear D gene. The receptor was isolated from a human donor with multiple sclerosis. CDR3: CASSALNGRPGELFF. The CDR3 DNA is TGTGCCAGCAGCGCCCTCAACGGCCGGCCCGGAGAGCTGTTTTTT. The full variable domain, rest sourced from reference TRBV9 and TRBJ2-2, is DSGVTQTPKHLITATGQRVTLRCSPRSGDLSVYWYQQSLDQGLQFLIQYYNGEERAKGNILERFSAQQFPDLHSELNLSSLELGDSALYFCASSALNGRPGELFFGEGSRLTVL.